Each of the 18 T cell receptor beta chains below was sequenced from the same sample in a study of graft-versus-host responses after intestinal transplantation. Profiled with immunoSEQ multiplex PCR; TCRdb holds only in-frame clones, not every one. The data show 50,000 to 75,000 clones, roughly nine tenths seen once. Both intraepithelial and lamina propria lymphocytes were released by processing graft tissue. Sequencing was performed on ileum tissue, taken 350 to 400 days after transplant. These receptors were taken from a human patient who received an intestinal transplant, so some T cells may come from the graft donor.

This clone was seen only once. V and J are TRBV18 and TRBJ2-7, with D perhaps TRBD1 (6 bases). The CDR3 has 13 amino acids. V gave up 0 bases and J gave up 5 bases, with 8 bases separating them. Germline V gene data show CDR1 as KGHSH and CDR2 as LQKENI. The CDR3 loop reads CASSPPNRDEQYF. The CDR3 DNA follows: TGTGCCAGCTCACCACCGAACAGGGACGAGCAGTACTTC.

The V call is TRBV9, the J call TRBJ2-7; 9 nucleotides align to TRBD2. The CDR3 spans 15 residues. The germline gives CDR1 SGDLS, CDR2 YYNGEE. V dropped 4 bases and J dropped 2; count of bases not matched to a gene: 7. CDR3 residues: CASSSGSGGTYEQYF. CDR3 DNA: TGTGCCAGCAGCTCAGGGAGCGGGGGGACCTACGAGCAGTACTTC.

The J gene is TRBJ2-3, the V gene TRBV11-2, with D possibly being TRBD2 (5 bases). Germline lookup yields CDR1 SGHAT and CDR2 FQNNGV. With 5 bases removed from V and 2 bases from J, the gap between germline ends came to 17 bases. The length of the CDR3 is 16 residues. The CDR3 loop reads CASSPTAQRYTDTQYF. The CDR3 region has the DNA TGTGCCAGCAGCCCAACTGCCCAGCGGTACACAGATACGCAGTATTTT.

The CDR3 spells CASTEGGKQYF. The CDR3 bases are TGTGCCAGCACCGAGGGAGGCAAGCAGTACTTC. The V call is TRBV28, the J call TRBJ2-5, with D maybe TRBD2 (6 bases). The V end lost 7 bases, the J end lost 11 bases, and 14 bases lay between the germline ends. This CDR3 spans 11 amino acids. From germline, CDR1 is MDHEN and CDR2 SYDVKM.

This clone appeared once. This sequence joins TRBV19 and TRBJ2-1; D might be TRBD2 (5 bases). Germline values: CDR1 LNHDA, CDR2 SQIVND (reference sequence). The CDR3 is 14 residues long. V dropped 8 bases and J dropped 4 bases, with 15 bases sitting between them. The CDR3 DNA reads TGTGCCAGTGCGGACTGGCCTATGTACAATGAGCAGTTCTTC. Translating gives CASADWPMYNEQFF.

This clone was counted between two and nine times. J is TRBJ2-5 and V is TRBV5-1; perhaps D is TRBD1 or TRBD2 (5 bases each). Trimming cost V 2 bases and J 9 bases, with 14 bases left between them. Germline V lookup: CDR1 SGHRS, CDR2 YFSETQ. This CDR3 spans 13 amino acids. CDR3 bases: TGCGCCAGCAGCTTACCCGGGACCGACCCCCAGTACTTC. Amino acid sequence: CASSLPGTDPQYF.

The rearrangement links TRBV4-1 to TRBJ2-7; 9 bases agree with TRBD1. Germline values: CDR1 MGHRA, CDR2 YSYEKL. The CDR3 totals 15 residues. Trimming at V came to 0 bases and at J to 3 bases, leaving 3 bases not matched to a gene. The CDR3: CASSQDPGQGYEQYF. The CDR3, as DNA: TGCGCCAGCAGCCAAGACCCGGGACAGGGCTACGAGCAGTACTTC.

The chain is built from TRBV7-2 and TRBJ2-7; the match to TRBD2 covers 10 bases. CDR1 SGHTA and CDR2 FQGNSA come from the germline V gene. The CDR3 is 14 residues long. The trim removed 4 bases at V and 7 bases at J, leaving 7 bases unmatched. The CDR3 spells CASSSSGGAGEQYF. CDR3 DNA sequence: TGTGCCAGCAGCTCCAGCGGGGGGGCCGGGGAGCAGTACTTC. Full variable domain (outside the CDR3, taken from reference TRBV7-2 and TRBJ2-7): GAGVSQSPSNKVTEKGKDVELRCDPISGHTALYWYRQSLGQGLEFLIYFQGNSAPDKSGLPSDRFSAERTGGSVSTLTIQRTQQEDSAVYLCASSSSGGAGEQYFGPGTRLTVT.

The chain has TRBV7-9 and TRBJ2-1; 15 bases are a match to TRBD2. Per the germline V gene, CDR1 is SEHNR and CDR2 is FQNEAQ (reference sequence). The CDR3 sequence is 17 residues long. V dropped 5 bases and J dropped 2; count of bases not matched to a gene: 4. Written as DNA, the CDR3 is TGTGCCAGCAGCCCGGGACTAGCGGGAGGACCCTACAATGAGCAGTTCTTC. Translation gives CASSPGLAGGPYNEQFF. Complete variable domain (other parts from reference TRBV7-9 and TRBJ2-1): DTGVSQNPRHKITKRGQNVTFRCDPISEHNRLYWYRQTLGQGPEFLTYFQNEAQLEKSRLLSDRFSAERPKGSFSTLEIQRTEQGDSAMYLCASSPGLAGGPYNEQFFGPGTRLTVL.

The gene calls are TRBV6-5 and TRBJ2-1; D possibly corresponds to TRBD1 (6 bases). CDR1 and CDR2 (germline): MNHEY, SVGAGI. Trimming shortened V by 2 bases and J by 1 base, and 12 bases separated the two germline ends. This CDR3 spans 16 amino acids. The CDR3 sequence is CASSYQKGTSYNEQFF. The CDR3 DNA reads as TGTGCCAGCAGTTACCAGAAAGGGACATCCTACAATGAGCAGTTCTTC.

The chain combines TRBV6-5 with TRBJ2-3; TRBD2 aligns across 7 bases. This CDR3 comprises 16 residues. Trimming took 0 bases from V and 1 from J; bases not matched to a gene: 4. Germline-derived CDR1 and CDR2 are MNHEY and SVGAGI. CDR3 protein: CASSYSERGGTDTQYF. CDR3 bases: TGTGCCAGCAGTTACTCCGAGCGGGGTGGCACAGATACGCAGTATTTT.

The chain links TRBV7-6 to TRBJ2-7; 10 nucleotides align to TRBD2. The CDR3 consists of 15 residues. The junction had 1 base not matched to a gene; V was cut back by 0 bases and J by 2 bases. From germline, CDR1 is SGHVS and CDR2 FNYEAQ. For the CDR3, the DNA is TGTGCCAGCAGCTTAGCACTAGCGGGGACCTACGAGCAGTACTTC. This sequence encodes CASSLALAGTYEQYF.

The gene calls are TRBV6-6 and TRBJ2-7, with D tentatively TRBD2 (6 bases). Germline V gene sequence: CDR1 MNHNY, CDR2 SVGAGI (reference sequence). The CDR3 has 15 amino acids. V was trimmed by 7 bases and J by 2 bases, leaving 18 bases between them. The CDR3, as DNA: TGTGCCAGCAACTCCGGGACTTCCGTGACCTACGAGCAGTACTTC. Its protein product is CASNSGTSVTYEQYF.

The genes are TRBV6-4 and TRBJ2-1; 7 bases are shared with TRBD2. Trimming took 5 bases from V and 13 from J; bases not matched to a gene: 11. There are 13 residues in the CDR3. Germline loops: CDR1 MRHNA, CDR2 SNTAGT. CDR3: CASSMGSGAAQFF. The CDR3 nucleotides are TGTGCCAGCAGTATGGGGAGCGGGGCCGCTCAGTTCTTC.

The rearrangement links TRBV11-3 to TRBJ2-5; no firm D call. Germline loops: CDR1 SGHNT, CDR2 YENEEA. The CDR3 length is 13 residues. The V and J ends lost 3 bases and 5 bases respectively, with 10 bases between them. The CDR3 sequence: CASSLELGETQYF. In nucleotides, the CDR3 is TGTGCCAGCAGCTTGGAGTTGGGGGAGACCCAGTACTTC. The full variable domain, in which reference TRBV11-3 and TRBJ2-5 provide the parts outside the CDR3, is EAGVVQSPRYKIIEKKQPVAFWCNPISGHNTLYWYLQNLGQGPELLIRYENEEAVDDSQLPKDRFSAERLKGVDSTLKIQPAELGDSAVYLCASSLELGETQYFGPGTRLLVL.

The sample holds one count of this clone. This rearrangement joins TRBV4-2 to TRBJ2-2, with D perhaps TRBD2 (5 bases). Trimming removed 6 bases from V and 0 bases from J, with 11 bases in between. The CDR3 covers 15 residues. In germline, CDR1 is LGHNA, CDR2 YNFKEQ. In nucleotides, the CDR3 is TGTGCCAGCAGTCGGACGGACTCGAACACCGGGGAGCTGTTTTTT. Translating it yields CASSRTDSNTGELFF.

This chain joins TRBV11-2 and TRBJ2-5; D call uncertain. The germline V gene encodes CDR1 SGHAT and CDR2 FQNNGV. The CDR3 has 16 residues. V shed 8 bases and J shed 1 base, with 20 bases lying between them. DNA of the CDR3: TGTGCCAGCGGTCCGATGGGCAGAACCTTCCAAGAGACCCAGTACTTC. Amino acid sequence: CASGPMGRTFQETQYF.

CDR3 amino acids: CASGRTVQETQYF. The CDR3 nucleotides read TGTGCCAGCGGTCGGACGGTCCAAGAGACCCAGTACTTC. The chain recombines TRBV2 with TRBJ2-5; D gene ambiguous. The germline V gene has CDR1 SNHLY and CDR2 FYNNEI. The CDR3 has 13 residues. V lost 8 bases and J 1 base, leaving 11 bases between the germline ends.